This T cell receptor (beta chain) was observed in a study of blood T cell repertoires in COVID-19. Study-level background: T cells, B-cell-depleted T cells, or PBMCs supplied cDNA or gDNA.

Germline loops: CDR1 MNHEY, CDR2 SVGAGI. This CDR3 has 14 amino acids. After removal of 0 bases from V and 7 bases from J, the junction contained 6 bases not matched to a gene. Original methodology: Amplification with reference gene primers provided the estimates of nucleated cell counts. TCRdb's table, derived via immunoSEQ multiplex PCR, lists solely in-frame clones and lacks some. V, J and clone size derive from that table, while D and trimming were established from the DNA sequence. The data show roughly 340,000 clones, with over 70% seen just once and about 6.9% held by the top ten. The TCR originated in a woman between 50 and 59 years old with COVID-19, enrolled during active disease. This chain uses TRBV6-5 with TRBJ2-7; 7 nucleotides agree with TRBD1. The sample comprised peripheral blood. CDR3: CASSYSNRGREQYF. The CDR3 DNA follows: TGTGCCAGCAGTTACTCGAACAGGGGAAGGGAGCAGTACTTC.